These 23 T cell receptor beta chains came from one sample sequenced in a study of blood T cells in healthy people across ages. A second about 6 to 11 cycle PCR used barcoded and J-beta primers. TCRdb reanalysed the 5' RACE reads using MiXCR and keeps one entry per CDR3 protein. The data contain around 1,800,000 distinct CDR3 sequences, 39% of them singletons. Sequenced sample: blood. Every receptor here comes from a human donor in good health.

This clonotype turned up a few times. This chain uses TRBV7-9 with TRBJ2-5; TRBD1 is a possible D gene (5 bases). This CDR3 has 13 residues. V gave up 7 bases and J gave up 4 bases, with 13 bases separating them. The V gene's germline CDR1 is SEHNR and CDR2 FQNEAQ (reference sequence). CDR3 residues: CASTEGQGETQYF. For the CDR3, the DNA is TGTGCCAGCACCGAAGGGCAGGGAGAGACCCAGTACTTC.

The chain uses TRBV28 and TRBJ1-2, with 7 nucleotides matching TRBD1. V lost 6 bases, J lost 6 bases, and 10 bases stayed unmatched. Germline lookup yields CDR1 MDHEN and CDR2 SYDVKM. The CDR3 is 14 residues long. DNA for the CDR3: TGTGCCAGCAGATATAGAGGCAGGGGGGATGGCTACACCTTC. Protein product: CASRYRGRGDGYTF.

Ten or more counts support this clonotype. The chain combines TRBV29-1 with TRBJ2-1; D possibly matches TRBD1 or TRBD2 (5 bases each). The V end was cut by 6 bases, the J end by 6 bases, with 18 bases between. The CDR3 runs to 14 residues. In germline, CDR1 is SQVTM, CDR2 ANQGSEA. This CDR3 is CSVSGTHFPNEQFF. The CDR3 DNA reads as TGCAGCGTGTCGGGGACCCACTTTCCCAATGAGCAGTTCTTC.

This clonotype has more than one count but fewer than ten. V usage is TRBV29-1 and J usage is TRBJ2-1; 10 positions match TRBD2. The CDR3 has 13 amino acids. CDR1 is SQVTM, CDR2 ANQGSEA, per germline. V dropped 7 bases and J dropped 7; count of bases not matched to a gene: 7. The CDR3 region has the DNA TGCAGCGCGATTAGCGGGGGGAGAAATGAGCAGTTCTTC. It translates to CSAISGGRNEQFF.

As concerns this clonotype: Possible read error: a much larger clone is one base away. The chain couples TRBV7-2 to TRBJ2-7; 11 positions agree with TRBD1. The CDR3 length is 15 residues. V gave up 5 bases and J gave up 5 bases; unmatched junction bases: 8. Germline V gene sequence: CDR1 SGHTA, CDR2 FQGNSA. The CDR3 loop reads CASSPGTGGCDEQYF. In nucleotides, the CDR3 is TGTGCCAGCAGCCCCGGGACAGGGGGGTGCGACGAGCAGTACTTC.

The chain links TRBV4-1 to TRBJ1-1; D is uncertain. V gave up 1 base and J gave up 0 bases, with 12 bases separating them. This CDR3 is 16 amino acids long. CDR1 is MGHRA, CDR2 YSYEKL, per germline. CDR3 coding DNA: TGCGCCAGCAGCCAAGTCTGCCCGTCGATGAACACTGAAGCTTTCTTT. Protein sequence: CASSQVCPSMNTEAFF.

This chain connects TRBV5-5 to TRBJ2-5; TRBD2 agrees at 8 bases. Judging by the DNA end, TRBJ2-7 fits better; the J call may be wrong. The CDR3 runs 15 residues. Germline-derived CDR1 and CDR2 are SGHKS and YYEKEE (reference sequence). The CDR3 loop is CASSSSPGGQYEQYF. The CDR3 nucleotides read TGTGCCAGCAGCTCCTCTCCGGGGGGGCAGTACGAGCAGTACTTC.

CDR3 in DNA: TGTGCCAGCAGACTCGACCCGGGACAGGGAGGAGAGCAGTACTTC. Translating gives CASRLDPGQGGEQYF. The chain carries TRBV5-6 and TRBJ2-1; 9 bases fit TRBD1. The J call is uncertain, as TRBJ2-7 better fits the DNA end. Per germline, CDR1 SGHDT and CDR2 YYEEEE. The CDR3 runs to 15 residues.

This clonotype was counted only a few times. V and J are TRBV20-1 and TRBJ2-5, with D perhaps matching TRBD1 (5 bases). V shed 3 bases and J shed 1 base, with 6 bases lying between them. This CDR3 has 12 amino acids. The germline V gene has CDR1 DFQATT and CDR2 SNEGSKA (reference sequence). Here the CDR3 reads CSARTVQETQYF. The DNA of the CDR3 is TGCAGTGCTAGGACAGTCCAAGAGACCCAGTACTTC.

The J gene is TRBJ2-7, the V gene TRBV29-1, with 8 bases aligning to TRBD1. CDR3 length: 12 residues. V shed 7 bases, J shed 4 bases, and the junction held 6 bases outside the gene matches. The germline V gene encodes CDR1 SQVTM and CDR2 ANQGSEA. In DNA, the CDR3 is TGCAGCGGCCAGACAGGGGCTTACGAGCAGTACTTC. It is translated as CSGQTGAYEQYF.

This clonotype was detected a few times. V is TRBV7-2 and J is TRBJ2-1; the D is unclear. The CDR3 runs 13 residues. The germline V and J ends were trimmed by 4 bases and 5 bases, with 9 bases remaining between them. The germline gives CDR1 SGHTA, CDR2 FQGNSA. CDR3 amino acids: CASSYDGHNEQFF. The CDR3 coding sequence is TGTGCCAGCAGCTACGACGGACACAATGAGCAGTTCTTC. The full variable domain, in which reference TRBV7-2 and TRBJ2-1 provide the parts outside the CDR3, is GAGVSQSPSNKVTEKGKDVELRCDPISGHTALYWYRQSLGQGLEFLIYFQGNSAPDKSGLPSDRFSAERTGGSVSTLTIQRTQQEDSAVYLCASSYDGHNEQFFGPGTRLTVL.

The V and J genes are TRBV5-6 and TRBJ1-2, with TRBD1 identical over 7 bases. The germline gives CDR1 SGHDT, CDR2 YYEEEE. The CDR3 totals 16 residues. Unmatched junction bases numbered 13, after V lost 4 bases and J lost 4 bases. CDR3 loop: CASSPYIVQGTYGYTF. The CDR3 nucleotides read TGTGCCAGCAGCCCTTATATAGTACAGGGGACCTATGGCTACACCTTC.

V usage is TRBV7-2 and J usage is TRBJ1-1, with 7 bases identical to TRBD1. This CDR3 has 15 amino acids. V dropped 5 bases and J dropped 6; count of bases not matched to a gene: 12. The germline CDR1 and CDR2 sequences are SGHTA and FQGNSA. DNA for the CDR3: TGTGCCAGCAGCCGCACGGGACAGATTTTGGCTGAAGCTTTCTTT. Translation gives CASSRTGQILAEAFF.

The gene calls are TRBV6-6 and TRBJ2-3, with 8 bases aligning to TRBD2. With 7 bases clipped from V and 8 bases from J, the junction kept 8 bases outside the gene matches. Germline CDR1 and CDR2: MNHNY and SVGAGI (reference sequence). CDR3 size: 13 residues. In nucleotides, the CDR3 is TGTGCCAGCACCCGGGGGGGGCGAGGTACGCAGTATTTT. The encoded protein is CASTRGGRGTQYF.

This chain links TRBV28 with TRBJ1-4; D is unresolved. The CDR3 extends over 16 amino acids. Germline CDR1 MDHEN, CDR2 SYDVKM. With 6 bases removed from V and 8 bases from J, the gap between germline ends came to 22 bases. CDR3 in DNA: TGTGCCAGCAGCCTCTTGGGAAGGCTCCCGGGAGAAAAACTGTTTTTT. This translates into CASSLLGRLPGEKLFF. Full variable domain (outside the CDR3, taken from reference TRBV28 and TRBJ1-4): DVKVTQSSRYLVKRTGEKVFLECVQDMDHENMFWYRQDPGLGLRLIYFSYDVKMKEKGDIPEGYSVSREKKERFSLILESASTNQTSMYLCASSLLGRLPGEKLFFGSGTQLSVL.

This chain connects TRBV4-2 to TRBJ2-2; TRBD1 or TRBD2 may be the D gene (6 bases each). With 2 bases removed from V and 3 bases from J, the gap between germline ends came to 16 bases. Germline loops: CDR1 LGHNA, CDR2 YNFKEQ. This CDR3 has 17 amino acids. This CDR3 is CASSQFKGGIDTGELFF. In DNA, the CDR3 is TGTGCCAGCAGCCAATTTAAGGGGGGAATCGACACCGGGGAGCTGTTTTTT.

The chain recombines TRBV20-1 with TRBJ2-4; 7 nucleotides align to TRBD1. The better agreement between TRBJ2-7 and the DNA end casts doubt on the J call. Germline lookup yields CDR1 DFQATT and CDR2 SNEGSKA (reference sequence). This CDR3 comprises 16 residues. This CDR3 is CSAINLYRGCTYEQYF. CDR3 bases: TGCAGTGCTATCAACCTATACAGGGGCTGTACCTACGAGCAGTACTTC.

The CDR3: CSARDTEGVYNEQFF. CDR3 nucleotide sequence: TGCAGTGCTAGAGATACAGAGGGGGTTTACAATGAGCAGTTCTTC. The rearrangement joins TRBV20-1 to TRBJ2-1, with a possible D match to TRBD1 (6 bases). V gave up 0 bases and J gave up 4 bases, with 13 bases separating them. The CDR3 covers 15 residues. The V gene's germline CDR1 is DFQATT and CDR2 SNEGSKA (reference sequence).

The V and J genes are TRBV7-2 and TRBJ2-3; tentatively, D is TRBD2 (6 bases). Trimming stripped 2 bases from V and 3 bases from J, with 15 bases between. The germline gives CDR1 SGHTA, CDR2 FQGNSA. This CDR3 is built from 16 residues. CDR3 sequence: CASSLLGGAGTDTQYF. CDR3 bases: TGTGCCAGCAGCTTACTTGGCGGGGCGGGGACAGATACGCAGTATTTT.

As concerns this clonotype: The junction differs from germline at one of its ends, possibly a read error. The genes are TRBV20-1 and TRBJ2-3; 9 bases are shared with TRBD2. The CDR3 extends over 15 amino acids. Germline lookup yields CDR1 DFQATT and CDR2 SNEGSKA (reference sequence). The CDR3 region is CSANDLAGRTDTRYF. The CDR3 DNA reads TGCAGTGCCAATGACCTAGCGGGGCGCACAGATACGCGGTATTTT.

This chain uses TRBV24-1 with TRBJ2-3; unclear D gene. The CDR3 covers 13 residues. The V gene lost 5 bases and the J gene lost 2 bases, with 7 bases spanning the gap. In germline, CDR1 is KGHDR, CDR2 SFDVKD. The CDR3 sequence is CATSVWATDTQYF. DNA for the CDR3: TGTGCCACCAGTGTGTGGGCCACAGATACGCAGTATTTT.

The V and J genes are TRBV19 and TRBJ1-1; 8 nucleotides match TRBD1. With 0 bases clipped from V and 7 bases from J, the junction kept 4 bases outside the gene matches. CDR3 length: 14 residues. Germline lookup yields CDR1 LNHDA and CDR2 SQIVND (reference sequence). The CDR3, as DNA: TGTGCCAGTAGTATAGACACAGGGGGTGGTGAAGCTTTCTTT. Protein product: CASSIDTGGGEAFF.

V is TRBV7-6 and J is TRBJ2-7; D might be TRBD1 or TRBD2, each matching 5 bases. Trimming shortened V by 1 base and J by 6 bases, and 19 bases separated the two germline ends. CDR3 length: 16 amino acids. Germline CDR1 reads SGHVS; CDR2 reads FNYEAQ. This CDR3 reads CASSLEPGPERGEQYF. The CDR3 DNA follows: TGTGCCAGCAGCTTAGAACCGGGGCCCGAGAGAGGCGAGCAGTACTTC.